The 23 T cell receptor beta chains below all came from one sample that was sequenced in a study of cytomegalovirus exposure and HLA in healthy donors. In the PCR, 60 Vbeta and 13 Jbeta primers were used. Profiling relied on immunoSEQ multiplex PCR, and the TCRdb table lists in-frame clones only, not all of them. The repertoire holds approximately 30,000 clones, with about 65% as singletons. Sample: PBMCs. These receptors originate from a man aged 50-60 years in good health and CMV-seropositive.

This sequence joins TRBV7-8 and TRBJ1-3; D ambiguous. CDR3 length: 13 residues. The V end was cut by 1 base, the J end by 6 bases, with 7 bases between. CDR1 SGHVS and CDR2 FQNEAQ come from the germline V gene. CDR3 DNA: TGTGCCAGCAGCTTAGGCGGGGAAAACACCATATATTTT. It translates to CASSLGGENTIYF.

This clone was seen only a few times. The chain uses TRBV5-1 and TRBJ1-1; the match to TRBD1 covers 8 bases. Looked up from germline, CDR1 is SGHRS and CDR2 is YFSETQ. The CDR3 extends over 14 amino acids. V shed 4 bases and J 3 bases; nucleotides not matched to a gene: 5. The CDR3 here is CASSDRDRHTEAFF. The CDR3 nucleotides read TGCGCCAGCAGCGACCGGGACAGGCACACTGAAGCTTTCTTT.

This chain connects TRBV30 to TRBJ1-5; no firm D call. The CDR3 is made up of 15 amino acids. Germline-derived CDR1 and CDR2 are GTSNPN and SVGIG (reference sequence). Trimming stripped 2 bases from V and 2 bases from J, with 13 bases between. The CDR3 nucleotides read TGTGCCTGGAGTACCGGGAGATGGGGCAATCAGCCCCAGCATTTT. Amino acids: CAWSTGRWGNQPQHF.

This clone turned up a few times. V gene TRBV30 combines with J gene TRBJ2-6, with 7 bases aligning to TRBD1. This CDR3 region has 15 residues. V dropped 6 bases and J dropped 2; count of bases not matched to a gene: 7. Germline CDR1 GTSNPN, CDR2 SVGIG (reference sequence). The CDR3 is CACLQGGAGANVLTF. In DNA, the CDR3 is TGTGCCTGTTTACAAGGGGGCGCTGGGGCCAACGTCCTGACTTTC.

The chain couples TRBV20-1 to TRBJ2-3; D is unresolved. CDR1 and CDR2 (germline): DFQATT, SNEGSKA (reference sequence). The CDR3 extends over 10 amino acids. CDR3 sequence: CSAGSDTQYF. The CDR3 region has the DNA TGCAGCGCCGGGTCAGATACGCAGTATTTT.

The chain joins TRBV9 to TRBJ1-5; D is undetermined. Germline V lookup: CDR1 SGDLS, CDR2 YYNGEE. The CDR3 length is 14 residues. Trimming took 4 bases from V and 2 from J, leaving 10 bases between them. CDR3 region: CASSPAGGNQPQHF. CDR3 sequence (DNA): TGTGCCAGCAGCCCCGCCGGAGGCAATCAGCCCCAGCATTTT.

The chain is built from TRBV30 and TRBJ2-7, with a weak D call TRBD2 (5 bases). The germline V gene encodes CDR1 GTSNPN and CDR2 SVGIG (reference sequence). The CDR3 totals 11 residues. The ends were cut back, 2 bases at V and 7 bases at J, with 9 bases in the middle. This CDR3 is CAWSFGDEQYF. The CDR3 DNA reads as TGTGCCTGGAGTTTCGGGGATGAGCAGTACTTC.

In its sample, this clone was seen a few times. The chain carries TRBV6-1 and TRBJ2-7, with D possibly matching TRBD1 (6 bases). CDR3 size: 14 residues. Germline CDR1 MNHNS, CDR2 SASEGT. Deletions cut 5 bases from V and 5 bases from J, with 16 bases between. The chain's CDR3 is CASSPGTLSNEQYF. The CDR3 DNA reads as TGTGCCAGCAGTCCCGGGACACTTTCCAACGAGCAGTACTTC.

This clone was recorded a few times. The chain combines TRBV6-5 with TRBJ1-5, with a possible D match to TRBD1 (5 bases). Trimming shortened V by 6 bases and J by 2 bases, and 11 bases separated the two germline ends. Germline assignment: CDR1 MNHEY and CDR2 SVGAGI. This CDR3 is built from 14 residues. The CDR3 nucleotides read TGTGCCAGCAGCCCCGGAGGGGGCAATCAGCCCCAGCATTTT. This sequence encodes CASSPGGGNQPQHF.

This clone was detected a few times. The chain is built from TRBV7-9 and TRBJ2-1; D possibly corresponds to TRBD2 (5 bases). CDR3 length: 13 residues. Germline assignment: CDR1 SEHNR and CDR2 FQNEAQ (reference sequence). With 5 bases removed from V and 5 bases from J, the gap between germline ends came to 10 bases. CDR3 nucleotides: TGTGCCAGCAGCCCCCCGGGGAACAATGAGCAGTTCTTC. This translates into CASSPPGNNEQFF.

This clone was seen more than once but under ten times. In DNA form, the CDR3 reads TGCAGCGTTTTCTGGACAGAAGGCTACACCTTC. Translated: CSVFWTEGYTF. The V call is TRBV29-1, the J call TRBJ1-2, with D possibly TRBD1 on 6 matching bases. CDR3 length equals 11 residues. The germline V and J ends were trimmed by 5 bases and 8 bases, with 12 bases remaining between them. From germline, CDR1 is SQVTM and CDR2 ANQGSEA.

This clone was seen only once. The V and J genes are TRBV5-1 and TRBJ2-1; TRBD1 is a possible D gene (5 bases). Trimming stripped 4 bases from V and 0 bases from J, with 11 bases between. Germline V CDR1 and CDR2: SGHRS, YFSETQ. The CDR3 has 15 amino acids. The CDR3 DNA sequence: TGCGCCAGCAGCCCAACCGACAGCTCCTACAATGAGCAGTTCTTC. Its protein product is CASSPTDSSYNEQFF.

The J gene is TRBJ2-7, the V gene TRBV6-6, with a weak D call TRBD2 (5 bases). Between the trimmed V and J ends, which lost 2 bases and 4 bases, there was a span of 12 bases. This CDR3 spans 14 amino acids. In germline, CDR1 is MNHNY, CDR2 SVGAGI (reference sequence). The CDR3 loop reads CASSYTGIGYEQYF. CDR3 nucleotides: TGTGCCAGCAGTTACACGGGGATTGGTTACGAGCAGTACTTC.

The chain carries TRBV30 and TRBJ1-5; no clear D gene. The CDR3 totals 13 residues. V was clipped by 2 bases and J by 5 bases, with 10 bases between them. Germline values: CDR1 GTSNPN, CDR2 SVGIG (reference sequence). DNA for the CDR3: TGTGCCTGGAGTACTAGGAGGGATCAGCCCCAGCATTTT. Its translation is CAWSTRRDQPQHF.

The V gene is TRBV9, the J gene TRBJ2-1; D is perhaps TRBD2 (5 bases). The CDR3 runs to 16 residues. Deletions cut 3 bases from V and 2 bases from J, with 15 bases between. Germline V gene sequence: CDR1 SGDLS, CDR2 YYNGEE. CDR3 region: CASSDPSGSAYNEQFF. The CDR3 bases are TGTGCCAGCAGCGACCCGAGTGGGAGTGCCTACAATGAGCAGTTCTTC.

This clone was seen just once. The rearrangement uses TRBV5-6 and TRBJ1-6; TRBD1 matches at 11 bases. V lost 5 bases and J lost 9; bases outside the gene matches: 7. The CDR3 is made up of 15 amino acids. The germline V gene encodes CDR1 SGHDT and CDR2 YYEEEE. The CDR3 DNA reads TGTGCCAGCAGAAATACCGGGACAGGGGGTTCACCCCTCCACTTT. Amino acids: CASRNTGTGGSPLHF.

This clone is termed medium-sized. The J gene is TRBJ2-7, the V gene TRBV7-2, with 7 bases aligning to TRBD2. Losses at the gene ends were 1 base for V and 5 bases for J; bases not matched to a gene: 5. This CDR3 region has 14 residues. Germline CDR1 and CDR2: SGHTA and FQGNSA. CDR3 in amino acids: CASSLGLASHEQYF. Here the CDR3 DNA reads TGTGCCAGCAGCTTAGGACTAGCTTCCCACGAGCAGTACTTC.

The chain recombines TRBV7-9 with TRBJ2-7; 8 nucleotides line up with TRBD1. This CDR3 contains 13 residues. V lost 4 bases to trimming and J lost 6 bases; unmatched junction nucleotides: 5. The germline gives CDR1 SEHNR, CDR2 FQNEAQ (reference sequence). The CDR3 sequence: CASSSDRVSEQYF. DNA of the CDR3: TGTGCCAGCAGCTCGGACAGGGTTAGCGAGCAGTACTTC.

V and J are TRBV4-1 and TRBJ2-1, with TRBD1 matching over 10 bases. The CDR3 is 14 amino acids. The V gene's germline CDR1 is MGHRA and CDR2 YSYEKL. The ends lost 5 bases at V and 7 bases at J; junction bases unmatched: 5. CDR3 DNA sequence: TGCGCCAGCAGCACCGGGGACAGGGGAAATGAGCAGTTCTTC. Its translation: CASSTGDRGNEQFF.

This clone was seen once. The chain is built from TRBV5-1 and TRBJ2-2, with a possible D match to TRBD1 (5 bases). CDR3 size: 13 residues. Trimming took 0 bases from V and 8 from J, leaving 8 bases between them. Germline CDR1 is SGHRS and CDR2 is YFSETQ. The CDR3 reads CASSLAQGGELFF. The CDR3 DNA is TGCGCCAGCAGCTTGGCGCAGGGAGGGGAGCTGTTTTTT.

The chain uses TRBV28 and TRBJ2-1; the D gene is possibly TRBD2 (6 bases). Deletions cut 6 bases from V and 5 bases from J, with 14 bases between. Germline CDR1 MDHEN, CDR2 SYDVKM. The CDR3 consists of 14 residues. The CDR3 DNA is TGTGCCAGCAGGCTGAATCCGGGGGACAATGAGCAGTTCTTC. The encoded protein is CASRLNPGDNEQFF. Looking up the rest from reference TRBV28 and TRBJ2-1 gives the full variable domain: DVKVTQSSRYLVKRTGEKVFLECVQDMDHENMFWYRQDPGLGLRLIYFSYDVKMKEKGDIPEGYSVSREKKERFSLILESASTNQTSMYLCASRLNPGDNEQFFGPGTRLTVL.

This chain links TRBV6-1 with TRBJ2-3, with a tentative D call TRBD1 (6 bases). The CDR3 spans 16 residues. Trimming cost V 4 bases and J 2 bases, with 16 bases left between them. Germline assignment: CDR1 MNHNS and CDR2 SASEGT. DNA of the CDR3: TGTGCCAGCAGTGGTACAGGGCTGCCGCCCACAGATACGCAGTATTTT. This sequence encodes CASSGTGLPPTDTQYF.

The V gene is TRBV29-1, the J gene TRBJ1-1, with a weak D call TRBD1 (5 bases). Germline loops: CDR1 SQVTM, CDR2 ANQGSEA. Between the trimmed V and J ends, which lost 7 bases and 4 bases, there was a span of 13 bases. The CDR3 has 12 amino acids. CDR3 protein: CSAGHGGTEAFF. The CDR3 DNA reads TGCAGCGCCGGACACGGGGGCACTGAAGCTTTCTTT.